These 2 T cell receptor beta chains were all obtained from the same sample, sequenced in a study of CD8+ T cells in alopecia areata. Treatment reported: oral pan-JAK inhibitor, 5-10 mg twice daily. Sequencing used cDNA as its template, made by extracting RNA and reverse transcribing it. The data were produced by immunoSEQ multiplex PCR, yet TCRdb's version contains in-frame clones alone and is incomplete. The sample includes some 170,000 clones, 53% seen only once; the top ten take more than 10%. Sequences were derived from CD8+ T cells sorted from blood, sampled at week 24, from a patient treated with tofacitinib. Every receptor here comes from a human donor with alopecia areata.

There are a few counts of this clone. The chain is built from TRBV7-3 and TRBJ2-3; 12 positions match TRBD1. V was clipped by 4 bases and J by 3 bases; unmatched bases: 5. Germline CDR1 reads SGHTA; CDR2 reads FQGTGA. The CDR3 sequence is 16 residues long. CDR3 in DNA: TGTGCCAGCAGCTCCCTGGGACAGGGGGCGACAGATACGCAGTATTTT. Its translation: CASSSLGQGATDTQYF.

V gene TRBV13 combines with J gene TRBJ2-1; perhaps TRBD2 as D (5 bases). Between the trimmed V and J ends, which lost 5 bases and 6 bases, there was a span of 14 bases. This CDR3 has 14 amino acids. Germline CDR1 reads PRHDT; CDR2 reads FYEKMQ (reference sequence). CDR3 protein: CASSTGVLGNEQFF. The CDR3 region has the DNA TGTGCCAGCAGCACCGGGGTATTGGGCAATGAGCAGTTCTTC.